Following are 3 T cell receptor beta chains from one sample sequenced in a study of blood T cell repertoires in COVID-19. Using immunoSEQ multiplex PCR, the repertoire was profiled, and TCRdb retains in-frame clones only, with some absent. The repertoire holds 200,000 to 250,000 clones, with approximately 84% as singletons. The sample taken for sequencing was PBMCs or T cells enriched from blood (not recorded which). The receptors were sampled from a man in his forties who had recovered from COVID-19.

The gene calls are TRBV10-1 and TRBJ2-1, with a tentative D call TRBD2 (5 bases). Looked up from germline, CDR1 is WNHNN and CDR2 is SYGVQD (reference sequence). The V and J ends lost 11 bases and 4 bases respectively, with 12 bases between them. The CDR3 consists of 12 residues. This CDR3 is CAGGRIYNEQFF. As DNA, the CDR3 is TGCGCCGGAGGACGTATTTACAATGAGCAGTTCTTC.

The rearrangement uses TRBV5-6 and TRBJ1-2; a weak D match, TRBD1 (5 bases). The V end lost 5 bases, the J end lost 7 bases, and 12 bases lay between the germline ends. The CDR3 extends over 12 amino acids. Looked up from germline, CDR1 is SGHDT and CDR2 is YYEEEE. The CDR3 reads CASSPGWLGYTF. The CDR3, as DNA: TGTGCCAGCAGTCCAGGGTGGCTTGGCTACACCTTC.

The V and J genes are TRBV4-1 and TRBJ2-2; D remains unclear. Germline V lookup: CDR1 MGHRA, CDR2 YSYEKL. There are 13 residues in the CDR3. V was pared by 1 base and J by 6 bases, with 6 bases between. In DNA, the CDR3 is TGCGCCAGCAGCCAAGTCGAGTCCGGGGAGCTGTTTTTT. This encodes CASSQVESGELFF.